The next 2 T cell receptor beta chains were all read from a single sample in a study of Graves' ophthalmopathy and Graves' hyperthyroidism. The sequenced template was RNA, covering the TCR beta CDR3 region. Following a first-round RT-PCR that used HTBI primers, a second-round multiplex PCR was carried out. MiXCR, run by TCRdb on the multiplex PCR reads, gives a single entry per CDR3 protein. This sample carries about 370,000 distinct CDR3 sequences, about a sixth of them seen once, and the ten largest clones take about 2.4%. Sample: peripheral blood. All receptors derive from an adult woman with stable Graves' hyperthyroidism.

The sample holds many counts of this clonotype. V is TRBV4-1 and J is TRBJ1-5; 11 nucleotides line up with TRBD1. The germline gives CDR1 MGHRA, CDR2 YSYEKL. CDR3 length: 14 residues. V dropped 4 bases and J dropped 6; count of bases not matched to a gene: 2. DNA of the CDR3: TGCGCCAGCAGCCTTGGACAGGGGGCTCAGCCCCAGCATTTT. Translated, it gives CASSLGQGAQPQHF.

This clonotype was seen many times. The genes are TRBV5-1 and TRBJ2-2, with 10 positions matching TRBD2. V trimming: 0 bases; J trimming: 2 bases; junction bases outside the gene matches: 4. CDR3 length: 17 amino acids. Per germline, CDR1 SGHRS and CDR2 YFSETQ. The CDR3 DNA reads TGCGCCAGCAGCTTGGCGCTAGCGGGGGAAAACACCGGGGAGCTGTTTTTT. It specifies CASSLALAGENTGELFF. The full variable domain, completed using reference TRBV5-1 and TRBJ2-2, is KAGVTQTPRYLIKTRGQQVTLSCSPISGHRSVSWYQQTPGQGLQFLFEYFSETQRNKGNFPGRFSGRQFSNSRSEMNVSTLELGDSALYLCASSLALAGENTGELFFGEGSRLTVL.